Each of the 27 T cell receptor beta chains below was sequenced from the same sample in a study of blood T cell repertoires in COVID-19. TCRdb's table, derived via immunoSEQ multiplex PCR, lists solely in-frame clones and lacks some. The repertoire has a few hundred thousand clones, about 90% of them found once; the top ten carry around 2.3%. Sequences were obtained from peripheral blood. These TCRs come from a woman aged 55 to 70 with COVID-19, enrolled during active disease.

This chain links TRBV12-3 or TRBV12-4 with TRBJ2-5; possible D gene TRBD2, 5 bases. The CDR3 spans 13 residues. V lost 3 bases, J lost 1 base, and 6 bases lay in between. CDR3 loop: CASSLDFQETQYF. The CDR3 nucleotides read TGTGCCAGCAGTTTGGACTTCCAAGAGACCCAGTACTTC.

The chain recombines TRBV24-1 with TRBJ2-7; possibly TRBD2 for D (5 bases). The V and J ends lost 9 bases and 10 bases respectively, with 9 bases between them. Germline V gives CDR1 KGHDR, CDR2 SFDVKD. The CDR3 loop spans 9 amino acids. CDR3 region: CATSGDQYF. The CDR3 nucleotides read TGTGCCACCTCCGGGGATCAGTACTTC.

The CDR3 reads CASKHQQGRETQYF. In DNA form, the CDR3 reads TGTGCCAGCAAACACCAACAGGGGAGAGAGACCCAGTACTTC. The genes are TRBV6-5 and TRBJ2-5, with TRBD1 matching over 7 bases. Germline trimming cut 7 bases from V and 4 bases from J; bases unmatched to any gene: 9. From germline, CDR1 is MNHEY and CDR2 SVGAGI. CDR3 length: 14 amino acids.

The chain joins TRBV18 to TRBJ1-3; D remains unclear. The germline CDR1 and CDR2 sequences are KGHSH and LQKENI. Trimming took 3 bases from V and 3 from J, leaving 12 bases between them. The CDR3 has 15 residues. DNA for the CDR3: TGTGCCAGCTCACCGGTTACTAATATTGGAAACACCATATATTTT. Its translation: CASSPVTNIGNTIYF.

The rearrangement joins TRBV12-3 or TRBV12-4 to TRBJ1-1; 7 bases agree with TRBD1. V lost 5 bases to trimming and J lost 10 bases; unmatched junction nucleotides: 7. CDR3 length: 12 residues. The CDR3 loop reads CASSVTGVGAFF. The CDR3 DNA reads TGTGCCAGCAGTGTTACAGGGGTGGGAGCTTTCTTT.

V usage is TRBV29-1 and J usage is TRBJ1-2; weak D call: TRBD1 (6 bases). Germline values: CDR1 SQVTM, CDR2 ANQGSEA. V was trimmed by 1 base and J by 4 bases, leaving 13 bases between them. This CDR3 has 14 residues. This chain's CDR3 is CSVEVRQALYGYTF. The CDR3 nucleotides read TGCAGCGTTGAAGTTAGACAGGCCCTCTATGGCTACACCTTC.

The J gene is TRBJ2-5, the V gene TRBV18; 9 bases line up with TRBD1. This CDR3 is built from 15 residues. CDR1 KGHSH and CDR2 LQKENI come from the germline V gene. Trimming cost V 1 base and J 4 bases; bases outside gene matches: 4. The CDR3 DNA follows: TGTGCCAGCTCACCACTCCAGACAGGGGGAGAGACCCAGTACTTC. As protein: CASSPLQTGGETQYF. The variable domain in full, completed from reference TRBV18 and TRBJ2-5, reads NAGVMQNPRHLVRRRGQEARLRCSPMKGHSHVYWYRQLPEEGLKFMVYLQKENIIDESGMPKERFSAEFPKEGPSILRIQQVVRGDSAAYFCASSPLQTGGETQYFGPGTRLLVL.

This clone was seen only once. This sequence joins TRBV4-3 and TRBJ1-4; the match to TRBD1 covers 7 bases. In germline, CDR1 is LGHNA, CDR2 YSLEER. The CDR3 consists of 17 residues. Trimming removed 0 bases from V and 5 bases from J; junction bases left unmatched: 9. The CDR3 bases are TGCGCCAGCAGCCAAGATGCCCCAACAGGGGCAAATGAAAAACTGTTTTTT. Residues: CASSQDAPTGANEKLFF.

This clone was recorded once. The chain combines TRBV6-2 or TRBV6-3 with TRBJ2-7; 8 nucleotides match TRBD1. The CDR3 is made up of 18 amino acids. After removal of 6 bases from V and 4 bases from J, the junction contained 20 bases not matched to a gene. The germline CDR1 and CDR2 sequences are MNHEY and SVGEGT. Written as DNA, the CDR3 is TGTGCCAGCAGCCTTACGTGGACAGGGCCTCTATTTTTGTACGAGCAGTACTTC. Residues: CASSLTWTGPLFLYEQYF.

CDR3 in DNA: TGTGCCAGCAAAGCTGGAGGACGAGTCGAAGCTTTCTTT. Translation: CASKAGGRVEAFF. The chain carries TRBV27 and TRBJ1-1; D not resolved. The germline V gene has CDR1 MNHEY and CDR2 SMNVEV (reference sequence). The CDR3 has 13 amino acids. V lost 7 bases and J 8 bases, leaving 17 bases between the germline ends.

This clone occurred a few times. The chain employs TRBV6-2 or TRBV6-3 and TRBJ2-7; 11 bases match TRBD2. The germline V gene has CDR1 MNHEY and CDR2 SVGEGT. There are 14 residues in the CDR3. V lost 2 bases to trimming and J lost 3 bases; unmatched junction nucleotides: 0. The CDR3 nucleotides are TGTGCCAGCAGTTACGGGACTAGCGGCTACGAGCAGTACTTC. Translation: CASSYGTSGYEQYF.

The gene calls are TRBV6-2 or TRBV6-3 and TRBJ2-7, with a weak D call TRBD2 (5 bases). Germline lookup yields CDR1 MNHEY and CDR2 SVGEGT. The CDR3 is 15 amino acids. With 0 bases removed from V and 3 bases from J, the gap between germline ends came to 12 bases. The CDR3 spells CASSYSGIGGYEQYF. The CDR3 coding sequence is TGTGCCAGCAGTTACTCCGGGATAGGAGGCTACGAGCAGTACTTC.

On this clone: Other nucleotide sequences in the sample specify the same CDR3. This rearrangement joins TRBV3-1 (or the pseudogene TRBV3-2) to TRBJ1-5; unclear D gene. Per germline, CDR1 LGHDT and CDR2 YNNKEL (reference sequence). The CDR3 runs 14 residues. V was clipped by 3 bases and J by 0 bases, with 6 bases between them. The CDR3 coding sequence is TGTGCCAGCAGCCAGGGCCATAGCAATCAGCCCCAGCATTTT. Encoded protein: CASSQGHSNQPQHF.

The table lists this clone with a count of one. The chain carries TRBV19 and TRBJ2-1; no clear D gene. Trimming removed 5 bases at V and 8 bases at J, with 22 bases between. CDR3 length: 16 amino acids. Germline V lookup: CDR1 LNHDA, CDR2 SQIVND (reference sequence). The CDR3 reads CASSSVLTRLHDEQFF. CDR3 sequence (DNA): TGTGCCAGTAGTTCGGTCCTAACTCGACTTCACGATGAGCAGTTCTTC.

The chain uses TRBV23-1 and TRBJ2-6; TRBD1 agrees at 7 bases. TRBV23-1 is placed among ORFs of uncertain function. The CDR3 has 19 amino acids. J was trimmed by 5 bases and V by 3 bases; bases with no gene match: 16. The DNA for the CDR3 is TGCGCCAGCAGTCACTATGAGGGGGCCCGATTAATATGGGCCAACGTCCTGACTTTC. It codes for CASSHYEGARLIWANVLTF.

The chain combines TRBV19 with TRBJ1-2; 11 nucleotides agree with TRBD1. CDR1 is LNHDA and CDR2 is SQIVND in the germline V gene (reference sequence). Trimming cost V 7 bases and J 6 bases; bases outside gene matches: 4. The CDR3 runs to 13 residues. The CDR3 region has the DNA TGTGCCAGTATTGGACAGGGGGCCGATGGCTACACCTTC. This sequence encodes CASIGQGADGYTF.

This clone was observed a single time. V and J are TRBV6-1 and TRBJ2-7; no reliable D call. Germline values: CDR1 MNHNS, CDR2 SASEGT. V dropped 1 base and J dropped 0 bases, with 10 bases sitting between them. This CDR3 region has 15 residues. For the CDR3, the DNA is TGTGCCAGCAGTGAAGGTCCCCTAAGCTCCTACGAGCAGTACTTC. Amino acids: CASSEGPLSSYEQYF.

The chain links TRBV5-6 to TRBJ2-5, with TRBD2 matching over 10 bases. The ends lost 6 bases at V and 7 bases at J; junction bases unmatched: 18. In germline, CDR1 is SGHDT, CDR2 YYEEEE. The CDR3 sequence is 17 residues long. For the CDR3, the DNA is TGTGCCAGCACCCCACCCCCGACTAGCGGGCAGAAGGTGACCCAGTACTTC. It codes for CASTPPPTSGQKVTQYF.

J is TRBJ1-1 and V is TRBV4-3, with D hard to call. Trimming stripped 0 bases from V and 4 bases from J, with 12 bases between. The germline CDR1 and CDR2 sequences are LGHNA and YSLEER. This CDR3 spans 15 amino acids. Here the CDR3 DNA reads TGCGCCAGCAGCCAAGATTATGGGAGGAGCACTGAAGCTTTCTTT. Protein: CASSQDYGRSTEAFF.

This chain uses TRBV2 with TRBJ2-1; 8 bases line up with TRBD2. The CDR3 extends over 15 amino acids. V trimming: 7 bases; J trimming: 2 bases; junction bases outside the gene matches: 7. CDR1 is SNHLY, CDR2 FYNNEI, per germline. CDR3 protein: CASNSKRGTYNEQFF. As DNA, the CDR3 is TGTGCCAGCAACTCGAAGCGGGGGACCTACAATGAGCAGTTCTTC.

This clone was seen a few times. The J gene is TRBJ1-2, the V gene TRBV6-5; 8 bases are a match to TRBD1. The trim removed 6 bases at V and 7 bases at J, leaving 1 base unmatched. Germline CDR1 reads MNHEY; CDR2 reads SVGAGI. This CDR3 has 11 residues. The CDR3 reads CASRDRVGYTF. CDR3 DNA: TGTGCCAGCAGGGACAGGGTTGGCTACACCTTC.

This chain uses TRBV7-3 with TRBJ2-3; 10 bases align to TRBD2. Germline CDR1 is SGHTA and CDR2 is FQGTGA. The CDR3 is made up of 20 amino acids. V dropped 0 bases and J dropped 1; count of bases not matched to a gene: 13. DNA of the CDR3: TGTGCCAGCAGCTTAACCCCGCTAGCGGGGGCCCTGGGGGGCACAGATACGCAGTATTTT. Encoded protein: CASSLTPLAGALGGTDTQYF.

The V and J genes are TRBV19 and TRBJ1-5, with 9 bases identical to TRBD1. V was pared by 5 bases and J by 7 bases, with 12 bases of the junction left unmatched. Germline V gene data show CDR1 as LNHDA and CDR2 as SQIVND (reference sequence). The CDR3 is made up of 16 amino acids. As DNA, the CDR3 is TGTGCCAGTAGTCCTCCGGGACAGGGATCCCTCCAGCCCCAGCATTTT. This sequence encodes CASSPPGQGSLQPQHF.

This rearrangement joins TRBV7-3 to TRBJ2-1, with a weak D call TRBD1 (5 bases). The V gene lost 5 bases and the J gene lost 15 bases, with 20 bases spanning the gap. CDR3 length: 13 residues. Germline CDR1 and CDR2: SGHTA and FQGTGA. In nucleotides, the CDR3 is TGTGCCAGCAGCCTACATGATAGGGGTGGTATGTTCTTC. Its protein product is CASSLHDRGGMFF.

The chain recombines TRBV7-9 with TRBJ2-7, with 11 bases aligning to TRBD2. The CDR3 has 16 amino acids. The V segment lost 7 bases and the J segment 2 bases; nucleotides outside the gene matches: 10. Germline-derived CDR1 and CDR2 are SEHNR and FQNEAQ (reference sequence). CDR3 nucleotides: TGTGCCAGCACCAAGATAATTAGCGGGGGGGCCTACGAGCAGTACTTC. This gives the protein CASTKIISGGAYEQYF.

This sequence joins TRBV29-1 and TRBJ1-2, with D unclear. The germline CDR1 and CDR2 sequences are SQVTM and ANQGSEA. V lost 0 bases to trimming and J lost 0 bases, with 5 bases between them. The length of the CDR3 is 13 residues. CDR3 in DNA: TGCAGCGTTGAAGATCCAGCTAACTATGGCTACACCTTC. It codes for CSVEDPANYGYTF.

The J gene is TRBJ1-1, the V gene TRBV19; a weak D match, TRBD1 (6 bases). This CDR3 region has 16 residues. V was shortened by 5 bases and J by 2 bases, with 18 bases between the two germline ends. Germline V gene data show CDR1 as LNHDA and CDR2 as SQIVND (reference sequence). In nucleotides, the CDR3 is TGTGCCAGTAGTCCCATTAAGACAGGACCAAACACTGAAGCTTTCTTT. It codes for CASSPIKTGPNTEAFF.